This section outlines one T cell receptor (beta chain) sequence together with its context. Its cognate antigen has yet to be identified. A read error is possible here, since a much larger clone lies one base away. From the cysteine through the phenylalanine, the CDR3 covers 16 amino acids. The entry retains the CDR3 DNA only, 48 bases that are in frame from base 1. V was cut back by 6 bases and J by 4 bases, leaving a gap of 20 bases between them. CDR1 MNHNS and CDR2 SASEGT were looked up in the germline V gene. The data belong to a study of T cells in Graves' hyperthyroidism and ophthalmopathy (dated by TCRdb to the late 2010s). With respect to the entire study: Peripheral blood was sampled at the time of initial diagnosis, prior to any treatment. To identify distinguishing TCR V-J signatures, a discovery cohort of around 98 patients was used, comprising 43 with Graves' ophthalmopathy and approximately 57 with stable Graves' hyperthyroidism. Prospective prediction of ophthalmopathy was tested in an independent validation cohort consisting of some 19 hyperthyroidism patients and some 16 patients who later progressed to ophthalmopathy. The approximately 98 discovery patients were randomly divided into training and test sets at a 7:3 ratio. Thyroid tissue and blood T-cell repertoires from about six Graves' hyperthyroidism patients were also compared in the study. Once sampling was done, hyperthyroidism patients were given methimazole at a starting dose of 30 mg daily, whereas ophthalmopathy patients were given high-dose intravenous methylprednisolone. The paper describes TCR Vbeta CDR3 sequencing of 120 to 150 peripheral blood samples, made up of about 40 ophthalmopathy patients, around 78 hyperthyroidism patients and 17 progressor patients.

The TCR beta CDR3 regions were amplified from the RNA transcripts. For the first round of RT-PCR on the TCR CDR3, the HTBI primer set was used together with the Qiagen OneStep RT-PCR kit. The libraries were constructed in a second round of multiplex PCR and then size-selected and purified. Sequencing of the libraries was done on an Illumina HiSeq2000 using paired-end 100 bp reads. In the source study's methods: SOAPnuke was used to process the raw data, with reads discarded if the reads contained adapters or uncalled bases, had a mean Phred below 15, or lacked an exact constant-primer or identifier match. COPE v1.2.5 was used to merge high-quality paired reads, and clonotypes were defined as unique nucleotide sequences. MiTCR v1.1 was used to align the clonotypes against IMGT TRBV, TRBD and TRBJ reference segments. The analysis was restricted to V-J combinations with a frequency above 0.0001, which together covered 99.2% of the repertoires. A TCS score was defined as the ratio between F50 (clonal expansion) and ExV (chaos), using BLOSUM62-based TCRdist between CDR3 peptides within each V-J. Welch's t-statistics and random forest reduced around 510 V-J features to 10 to 15, which were used in a naive Bayes classifier (R e1071). The public reads were reprocessed in TCRdb via fastp at Q25 and MiXCR, keeping in-frame beta chains. Identical CDR3 proteins give one entry, which carries the most common genes and DNA. TCRdb's processing, not the authors', yielded these V and J calls. The sample table records about 640,000 distinct CDR3 sequences; under 25% of these occur just once. The ten most abundant clones make up approximately 30% of the sample.

Ophthalmopathy patients had moderately to severely active disease, Clinical Activity Score of at least 3, NOSPECS grade of at least 4, and duration under 3 months. Exclusion was applied to patients with uncontrolled infections, other autoimmune diseases, pregnancy or lactation. Diagnoses were established on the basis of clinical symptoms, serum thyroxine and TRAb, thyroid ultrasound, and orbital computed tomography. PBMCs were separated from roughly 10 ml of fresh peripheral blood using Ficoll-Paque density gradient centrifugation. Trizol reagent was used to extract total RNA, and RNA quality was then checked on an Agilent 2100 Bioanalyzer. On the study overall, not on this receptor specifically: A 13 V-J signature model separated ophthalmopathy from stable hyperthyroidism, with 87.88% sensitivity and about 81% specificity in cross-validation and 80%/75% in testing. No statistical method was used to set the sample size in advance, and investigators knew the group allocation. In validation, progression to ophthalmopathy was predicted by the model with around 70% sensitivity and roughly 72% specificity, a median of roughly six months before onset. Most expanded thyroid clonotypes (frequency above 0.001) were also found in blood, which suggests that blood repertoires may mirror thyroid immune responses.

The sequence links TRBV6-1 to TRBJ2-3; TRBD2 is a weak D gene call, 6 bases matching. Sequencing input: blood. This TCR was sampled from a man between 25 and 39 years old with Graves' ophthalmopathy. The CDR3: CASRERMAGYSDTQYF. DNA sequence: TGTGCCAGCAGAGAGCGTATGGCGGGGTACTCAGATACGCAGTATTTT.